The sequence of this T cell receptor (beta chain) was determined in a study of human thymus T cells. Resections were taken during corrective heart surgery, and the thymus tissue came from these. For this clone: Its antigen is still unknown.

Study results and caveats: Thymic and blood repertoires seemed to favor certain V and J genes. Highly overlapping thymic repertoires among unrelated individuals were reported in related research.

The germline V gene encodes CDR1 MNHEY and CDR2 SVGAGI. V gave up 2 bases and J gave up 2 bases, with 13 bases separating them. CDR3 length equals 15 residues. Sequencing used immunoSEQ multiplex PCR; TCRdb keeps in-frame clones, though not all of them. The table has roughly 86,000 clones, 90% to 98% seen once. The receptor's source is a boy under two years old with a congenital heart defect but otherwise immunologically healthy. The V call is TRBV6-5, the J call TRBJ2-7, with no clear D. The sample comprised thymus tissue. The CDR3 here is CASSYGARTPYEQYF. CDR3 nucleotide sequence: TGTGCCAGCAGTTACGGCGCTAGAACACCCTACGAGCAGTACTTC.